The present entry profiles one TCR beta chain with its context. The CDR3 is made up of 13 amino acids. Looked up from germline, CDR1 is SGHAT and CDR2 is FQNNGV. Per-sample yields of isolated PBMCs were at least 6 million. Together with a sample-barcoded 5' primer, a J-beta primer mix was included in a second PCR lasting about 6 to 11 cycles. MiXCR, run by TCRdb on the 5' RACE reads, gives a single entry per CDR3 protein. Of 1.2 million to 1.5 million distinct CDR3 sequences in the sample, approximately 38% were seen once. This record belongs to a study of blood T cells in healthy people across ages. What was sequenced was blood. The source of this sequence is a woman aged 18-35 years in good health. This chain links TRBV11-2 with TRBJ2-1; D is undetermined. In DNA form, the CDR3 reads TGTGCAAGCGCCGATGGTCGATACAATGAGCAGTTCTTC. It specifies CASADGRYNEQFF.